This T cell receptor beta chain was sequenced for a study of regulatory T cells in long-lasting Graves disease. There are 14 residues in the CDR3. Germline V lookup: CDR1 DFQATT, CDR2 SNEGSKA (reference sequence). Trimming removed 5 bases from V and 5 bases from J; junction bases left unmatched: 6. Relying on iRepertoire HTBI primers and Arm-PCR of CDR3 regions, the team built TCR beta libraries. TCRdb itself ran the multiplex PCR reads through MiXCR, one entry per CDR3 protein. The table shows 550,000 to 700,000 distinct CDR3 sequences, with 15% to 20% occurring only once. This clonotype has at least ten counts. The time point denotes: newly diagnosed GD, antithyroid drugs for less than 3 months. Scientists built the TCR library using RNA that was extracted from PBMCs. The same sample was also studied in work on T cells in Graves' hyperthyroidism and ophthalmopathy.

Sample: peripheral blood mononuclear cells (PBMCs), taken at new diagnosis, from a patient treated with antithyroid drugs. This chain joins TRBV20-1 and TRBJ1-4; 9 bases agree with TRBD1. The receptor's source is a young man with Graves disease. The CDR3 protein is CSALLGQGNEKLFF. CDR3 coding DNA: TGCAGTGCTCTACTCGGACAGGGGAATGAAAAACTGTTTTTT.